These 20 T cell receptor beta chains share one sample of origin, sequenced in a study of Ad26.COV2.S vaccination and SARS-CoV-2 variants (dated by TCRdb to about 2021). The intended sense of this specimen's time point label: individuals recovered from natural SARS-CoV-2 infection. The library was built by means of the immunoSEQ multiplex PCR assay. TCRdb took this table from immuneACCESS and kept in-frame rearrangements with V and J called. Such tables lack part of the clones; where checked against another copy, unresolved V genes explain under half of the gap, and the rest is unexplained. This sample has around 170,000 clones in its table, and around 90% of those were observed once. The ten most abundant clones make up around 6.1% of the sample. This sample comprised peripheral blood, obtained after recovery from COVID-19. The receptors here all came from a human donor who had recovered from COVID-19.

V and J are TRBV13 and TRBJ2-7; 7 bases fit TRBD2. The CDR3 runs to 14 residues. V lost 2 bases and J lost 2; bases outside the gene matches: 3. The germline V gene has CDR1 PRHDT and CDR2 FYEKMQ (reference sequence). The CDR3 region is CASSLRTRAYEQYF. The CDR3 DNA is TGTGCCAGCAGCTTAAGGACTAGGGCCTACGAGCAGTACTTC.

Turning to this clone: Other nucleotide sequences from this sample produce the same CDR3. The genes are TRBV6-5 and TRBJ1-2; 9 bases are shared with TRBD1. J gave up 8 bases and V 5 bases, and 3 bases lay outside the gene matches. The germline V gene encodes CDR1 MNHEY and CDR2 SVGAGI. The length of the CDR3 is 12 residues. CDR3 in DNA: TGTGCCAGCAGTCGGACAGGGGAAGGCTACACCTTC. This sequence encodes CASSRTGEGYTF.

Only one count was recorded for this clone. The chain carries TRBV6-5 and TRBJ1-2; tentative D call: TRBD1 (5 bases). Germline loops: CDR1 MNHEY, CDR2 SVGAGI. V gave up 5 bases and J gave up 4 bases, with 14 bases separating them. This CDR3 has 14 amino acids. The CDR3 DNA reads TGTGCCAGCAGTACGACAGACAAGATCTATGGCTACACCTTC. The encoded protein is CASSTTDKIYGYTF.

The rearrangement links TRBV6-4 to TRBJ2-1; 11 bases line up with TRBD2. The CDR3 covers 15 residues. Germline V CDR1 and CDR2: MRHNA, SNTAGT. The junction had 4 bases not matched to a gene; V was cut back by 3 bases and J by 6 bases. The CDR3 here is CASSELAGAGNEQFF. The CDR3 nucleotides read TGTGCCAGCAGTGAACTAGCGGGGGCTGGCAATGAGCAGTTCTTC.

The chain joins TRBV28 to TRBJ2-7; D unresolved. The CDR3 length is 17 residues. V shed 4 bases and J shed 2 bases, with 21 bases lying between them. Germline CDR1 and CDR2: MDHEN and SYDVKM. CDR3 loop: CASSSYGFQGSTYEQYF. CDR3 nucleotide sequence: TGTGCCAGCAGTTCCTACGGGTTCCAAGGATCAACCTACGAGCAGTACTTC.

The chain uses TRBV2 and TRBJ1-2; 7 nucleotides match TRBD1. Germline V CDR1 and CDR2: SNHLY, FYNNEI. This CDR3 has 16 residues. The V segment lost 5 bases and the J segment 0 bases; nucleotides outside the gene matches: 9. The CDR3 DNA follows: TGTGCCAGCAGTACCCGGGACAGCCTAGCTAACTATGGCTACACCTTC. It encodes CASSTRDSLANYGYTF.

The gene calls are TRBV28 and TRBJ1-5; TRBD1 aligns across 11 bases. Germline V gives CDR1 MDHEN, CDR2 SYDVKM. Losses at the gene ends were 6 bases for V and 7 bases for J; bases not matched to a gene: 14. CDR3 size: 17 residues. The CDR3: CASRLRTGGYLGQPQHF. The CDR3 nucleotides read TGTGCCAGCAGGTTGAGGACAGGGGGCTATCTGGGACAGCCCCAGCATTTT.

The chain combines TRBV2 with TRBJ2-1; D unclear. V lost 4 bases and J 2 bases, leaving 12 bases between the germline ends. The germline gives CDR1 SNHLY, CDR2 FYNNEI. There are 15 residues in the CDR3. The CDR3 protein is CASSAQSRTYNEQFF. The CDR3 nucleotides read TGTGCCAGCAGTGCCCAGTCGCGGACCTACAATGAGCAGTTCTTC.

V is TRBV7-8 and J is TRBJ2-1; D is undetermined. There are 16 residues in the CDR3. Germline V gene sequence: CDR1 SGHVS, CDR2 FQNEAQ. Between the trimmed V and J ends, which lost 5 bases and 0 bases, there was a span of 14 bases. For the CDR3, the DNA is TGTGCCAGCAGCCCCTATATTAGCCTCTCCTACAATGAGCAGTTCTTC. Its protein is CASSPYISLSYNEQFF.

The chain couples TRBV7-3 to TRBJ2-1, with D perhaps matching TRBD1 or TRBD2 (7 bases each). Germline V gene sequence: CDR1 SGHTA, CDR2 FQGTGA. This CDR3 spans 15 amino acids. The V end lost 5 bases, the J end lost 2 bases, and 13 bases lay between the germline ends. CDR3: CASSLRGGTYNEQFF. The CDR3 DNA sequence: TGTGCCAGCAGCCTCAGGGGGGGAACCTACAATGAGCAGTTCTTC.

The chain is built from TRBV7-9 and TRBJ1-1; D ambiguous. The V and J ends lost 5 bases and 1 base respectively, with 11 bases between them. This CDR3 comprises 14 residues. Per germline, CDR1 SEHNR and CDR2 FQNEAQ (reference sequence). Written as DNA, the CDR3 is TGTGCCAGCAGCGCCCAGCCGTCGAACACTGAAGCTTTCTTT. Protein sequence: CASSAQPSNTEAFF.

This clone was observed a few times. The V call is TRBV27, the J call TRBJ1-2, with 7 positions matching TRBD1. Germline CDR1 reads MNHEY; CDR2 reads SMNVEV (reference sequence). Germline trimming cut 8 bases from V and 8 bases from J; bases unmatched to any gene: 17. The CDR3 extends over 15 amino acids. CDR3 DNA sequence: TGTGCCAGCGGTGATGACCTTCGAGACAGGGACGGCTACACCTTC. It specifies CASGDDLRDRDGYTF.

The V and J genes are TRBV3-1 (or the pseudogene TRBV3-2) and TRBJ1-2, with a weak D call TRBD1 (6 bases). The CDR3 contains 15 residues. CDR1 LGHDT and CDR2 YNNKEL come from the germline V gene (reference sequence). V was trimmed by 4 bases and J by 4 bases, leaving 16 bases between them. CDR3 region: CASSPKRGSVYGYTF. The CDR3 DNA reads as TGTGCCAGCAGCCCGAAAAGGGGGTCGGTCTATGGCTACACCTTC.

The chain couples TRBV7-9 to TRBJ2-1; 12 nucleotides agree with TRBD2. The CDR3 contains 18 residues. Germline CDR1 is SEHNR and CDR2 is FQNEAQ (reference sequence). The J segment lost 2 bases and the V segment lost 4 bases, leaving 9 bases of the junction unmatched. CDR3 residues: CASSSTGASGGAYNEQFF. CDR3 bases: TGTGCCAGCAGCTCGACCGGGGCTAGCGGGGGGGCCTACAATGAGCAGTTCTTC.

The CDR3 DNA reads TGTGCCAGCAGCTCCTCCGGGACAGGGGCCGGCGAGCAGTACTTC. Protein sequence: CASSSSGTGAGEQYF. The rearrangement links TRBV5-4 to TRBJ2-7, with 10 bases aligning to TRBD1. Germline trimming cut 3 bases from V and 6 bases from J; bases unmatched to any gene: 9. The length of the CDR3 is 15 residues. CDR1 and CDR2 (germline): SGHNT, YYREEE (reference sequence).

The chain employs TRBV5-4 and TRBJ1-2; D is unresolved. Germline V gene data show CDR1 as SGHNT and CDR2 as YYREEE (reference sequence). V lost 6 bases and J 2 bases, leaving 8 bases between the germline ends. The CDR3 totals 12 residues. Written as DNA, the CDR3 is TGTGCCAGCACGGACGGCAACTATGGCTACACCTTC. This translates into CASTDGNYGYTF.

The chain links TRBV27 to TRBJ2-3; TRBD2 matches at 8 bases. The CDR3 totals 18 residues. J was trimmed by 4 bases and V by 6 bases; bases with no gene match: 18. CDR1 MNHEY and CDR2 SMNVEV come from the germline V gene (reference sequence). This CDR3 reads CASSQTGPSGSGPDTQYF. The CDR3 nucleotides read TGTGCCAGCAGCCAAACGGGTCCGAGCGGGAGTGGCCCAGATACGCAGTATTTT.

V usage is TRBV5-1 and J usage is TRBJ2-5, with D perhaps matching TRBD1 (6 bases). V lost 2 bases and J 5 bases, leaving 16 bases between the germline ends. In germline, CDR1 is SGHRS, CDR2 YFSETQ. CDR3 length equals 15 residues. CDR3 in amino acids: CASSFGSRTAETQYF. CDR3 sequence (DNA): TGCGCCAGCAGCTTCGGCTCGAGGACAGCGGAGACCCAGTACTTC.

This chain connects TRBV20-1 to TRBJ1-3; D gene ambiguous. Per the germline V gene, CDR1 is DFQATT and CDR2 is SNEGSKA (reference sequence). The CDR3 consists of 15 residues. V lost 3 bases to trimming and J lost 0 bases, with 12 bases between them. The CDR3 nucleotides are TGCAGTGCTAGTCGAAGGTCCCACTCTGGAAACACCATATATTTT. It is translated as CSASRRSHSGNTIYF.

This clone was observed many times. The rearrangement uses TRBV6-6 and TRBJ2-7, with D possibly TRBD1 on 6 matching bases. Trimming removed 7 bases at V and 4 bases at J, with 23 bases between. The CDR3 has 16 residues. Germline V gene sequence: CDR1 MNHNY, CDR2 SVGAGI (reference sequence). CDR3 amino acids: CASTPAQGGGLYEQYF. The CDR3 DNA reads as TGTGCCAGCACCCCAGCACAGGGTGGGGGATTATACGAGCAGTACTTC.